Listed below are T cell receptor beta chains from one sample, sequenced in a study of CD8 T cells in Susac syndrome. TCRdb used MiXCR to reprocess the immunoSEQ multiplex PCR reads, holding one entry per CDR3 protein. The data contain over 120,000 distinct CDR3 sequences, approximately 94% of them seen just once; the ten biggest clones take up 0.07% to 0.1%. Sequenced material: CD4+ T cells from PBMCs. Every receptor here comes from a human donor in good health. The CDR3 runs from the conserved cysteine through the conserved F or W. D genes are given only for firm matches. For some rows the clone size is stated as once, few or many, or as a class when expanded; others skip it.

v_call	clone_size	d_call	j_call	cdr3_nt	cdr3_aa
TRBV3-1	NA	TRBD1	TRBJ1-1	TGTGCCAGCAGCCTTAAGACAGGGGTGAACACTGAAGCTTTCTTT	CASSLKTGVNTEAFF
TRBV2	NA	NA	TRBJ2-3	TGTGCCAGCAACAGGGAGGACACAGATACGCAGTATTTT	CASNREDTDTQYF
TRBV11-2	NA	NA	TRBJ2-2	TGTGCCAGCACCCCTTTCACCGGGGAGCTGTTTTTT	CASTPFTGELFF
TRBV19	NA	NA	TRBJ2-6	TGTGCCAGTAGGGGAGACACTATCCTCTCTGGGGCCAACGTCCTGACTTTC	CASRGDTILSGANVLTF
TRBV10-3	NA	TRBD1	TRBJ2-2	TGTGCCATTTCGGACAGGGTTACCGGGGAGCTGTTTTTT	CAISDRVTGELFF
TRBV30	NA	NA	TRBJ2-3	TGTGCCTGGAGGCACGGGGGGCAAGGGGCAGATACGCAGTATTTT	CAWRHGGQGADTQYF
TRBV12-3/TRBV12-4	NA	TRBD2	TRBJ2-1	TGTGCCAGCAGTCCTCGGACTAGCGGGAAATCGAGCTCCTACAATGAGCAGTTCTTC	CASSPRTSGKSSSYNEQFF
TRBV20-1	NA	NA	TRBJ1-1	TGCAGTGCAGGACACCGGAACACTGAAGCTTTCTTT	CSAGHRNTEAFF
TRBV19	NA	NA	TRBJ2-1	TGTGCCAGTAGTATAGAAACAGGATTCGATGAGCAGTTCTTC	CASSIETGFDEQFF
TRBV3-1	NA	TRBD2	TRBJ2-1	TGTGCCAGCAGCCAATCCGGGGGGTATGAGCAGTTCTTC	CASSQSGGYEQFF
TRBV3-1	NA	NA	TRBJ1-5	TGTGCCAGCAGCCAAAGAGGGGGGGCTTTGCCCCAGCATTTT	CASSQRGGALPQHF
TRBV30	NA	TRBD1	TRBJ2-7	TGTGCCTGCAGGGGGTTTAATCCGCCCGAGCAGTACTTC	CACRGFNPPEQYF
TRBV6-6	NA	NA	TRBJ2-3	TGTGCCAGCAGTGGAGGGGGGAGCGGGACCACAGATACGCAGTATTTT	CASSGGGSGTTDTQYF
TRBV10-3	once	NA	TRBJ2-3	TGTGCCATCAGTGAGACCCTAGATACGCAGTATTTT	CAISETLDTQYF
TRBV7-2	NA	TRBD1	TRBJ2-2	TGTGCCAGCAGGGACAGGTACACCGGGGAGCTGTTTTTT	CASRDRYTGELFF
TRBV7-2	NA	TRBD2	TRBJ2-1	TGTGCCAGCAGCACACAAAGGTCGCGGCTAGCGGGAGTCTTCTTC	CASSTQRSRLAGVFF
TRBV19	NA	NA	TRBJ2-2	TGTGCCAGTAGTATAGGCGGGACGAACACCGGGGAGCTGTTTTTT	CASSIGGTNTGELFF
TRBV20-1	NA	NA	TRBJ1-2	TGCAGTGCTCTAGAGTCGGGGAGGGACTATGGCTACACCTTC	CSALESGRDYGYTF
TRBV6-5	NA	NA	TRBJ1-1	TGTGCCAGCAGTTACACTGAAGCTTTCTTT	CASSYTEAFF
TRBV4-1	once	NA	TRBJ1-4	TGCGCCAGCAGCCAAGATGCCGGAACTAATGAAAAACTGTTTTTT	CASSQDAGTNEKLFF
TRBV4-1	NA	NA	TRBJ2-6	TGCGCCAGCAGCCAAGATATTTTAGCAGGGCACTCTGGGGCCAACGTCCTGACTTTC	CASSQDILAGHSGANVLTF
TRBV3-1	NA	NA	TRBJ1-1	TGTGCCAGCAGCCAAGGTCTTTCTGCTGAAGCTTTCTTT	CASSQGLSAEAFF
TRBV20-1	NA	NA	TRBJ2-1	TGCAGTGCTAGTAGGCCCCAGGGGGGGTCCTACAATGAGCAGTTCTTC	CSASRPQGGSYNEQFF
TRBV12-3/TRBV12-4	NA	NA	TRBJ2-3	TGTGCCAGCAGTTTTGAGGGGGTAACTAGCACAGATACGCAGTATTTT	CASSFEGVTSTDTQYF
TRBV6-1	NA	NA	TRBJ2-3	TGTGCCAGCAGTGCTGACAGTGGTACGCAGTATTTT	CASSADSGTQYF
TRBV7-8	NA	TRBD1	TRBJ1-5	TGTGCCAGCAGCCCTGACCGGGACAGGGACAATCAGCCCCAGCATTTT	CASSPDRDRDNQPQHF